This T cell receptor (beta chain) was captured in a study of blood T cell repertoires in COVID-19. Assay used: immunoSEQ multiplex PCR; TCRdb lists only in-frame clones, some missing. This sample has 200,000 to 250,000 clones, with about 83% found just once. Cohort placement rested on clinical history that participants reported themselves. From germline, CDR1 is ENHRY and CDR2 SYGVKD. CDR3 length: 14 amino acids. Trimming took off 2 bases at V and 4 bases at J, with 11 bases between the two ends. This clonotype was obtained from a woman aged 40 to 49 who had recovered from COVID-19. The sample consisted of PBMCs or T cells enriched from blood (not recorded which). The chain employs TRBV10-3 and TRBJ1-2, with D perhaps matching TRBD1 (5 bases). DNA of the CDR3: TGTGCCATCAGTGAGCTGACAGACTTCTATGGCTACACCTTC. Encoded protein: CAISELTDFYGYTF.